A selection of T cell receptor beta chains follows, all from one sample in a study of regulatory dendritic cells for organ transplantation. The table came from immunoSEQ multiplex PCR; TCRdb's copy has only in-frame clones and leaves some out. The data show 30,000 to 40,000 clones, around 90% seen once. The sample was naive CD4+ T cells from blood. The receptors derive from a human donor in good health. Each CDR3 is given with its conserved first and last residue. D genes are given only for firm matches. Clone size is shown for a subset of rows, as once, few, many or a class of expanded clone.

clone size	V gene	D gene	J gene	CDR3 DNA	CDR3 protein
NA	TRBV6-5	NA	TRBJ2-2	TGTGCCAGCAGAAACAGGGCCGGCGGGGAGCTGTTTTTT	CASRNRAGGELFF
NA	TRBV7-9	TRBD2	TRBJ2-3	TGTGCCAGCAGCTCCGGGGACTACCCCCGCACAGATACGCAGTATTTT	CASSSGDYPRTDTQYF
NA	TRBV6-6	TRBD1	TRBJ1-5	TGTGCCAGCAGTTACCGGGACAGGAAGCATCAGCCCCAGCATTTT	CASSYRDRKHQPQHF
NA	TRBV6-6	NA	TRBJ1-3	TGTGCCAGCAGTTACGGCAGGGGTGTCTCTGGAGACACCATATATTTT	CASSYGRGVSGDTIYF
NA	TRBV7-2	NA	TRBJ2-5	TGTGCCAGCAGCTTAGGGCGGGGCTGGGAGACCCAGTACTTC	CASSLGRGWETQYF
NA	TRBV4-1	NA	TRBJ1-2	TGCGCCAGCAGCCTAGGTCAACAGGGCACCTCCTATGGCTACACCTTC	CASSLGQQGTSYGYTF
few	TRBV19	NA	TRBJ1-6	TGTGCCAGTAGTATTGCCGGGGTGAATTCACCCCTCCACTTT	CASSIAGVNSPLHF
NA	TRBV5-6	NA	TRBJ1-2	TGTGCCAGCAGCTTGGTGTCTCGGGGGAACTATGGCTACACCTTC	CASSLVSRGNYGYTF
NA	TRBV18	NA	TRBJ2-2	TGTGCCAGCTCGGACTCCGGGGAGCTGTTTTTT	CASSDSGELFF
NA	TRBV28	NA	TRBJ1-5	TGTGCCAGCAGTTTCGCCCAGCCCCAGCATTTT	CASSFAQPQHF
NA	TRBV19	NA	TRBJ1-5	TGTGCCAGTTTTCCCACCGCTGGTGGGCACGGTCAGCCCCAGCATTTT	CASFPTAGGHGQPQHF
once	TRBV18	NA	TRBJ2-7	TGTGCCAGCTCACCACAGGGGGCGGGGTACGAGCAGTACTTC	CASSPQGAGYEQYF
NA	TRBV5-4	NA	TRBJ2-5	TGTGCCAGCAGCTTCGGGGAAGCAGAGACCCAGTACTTC	CASSFGEAETQYF
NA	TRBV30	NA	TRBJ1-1	TGTGCCTGGGCACCGATTCTGATTACCCCAACTGAAGCTTTCTTT	CAWAPILITPTEAFF
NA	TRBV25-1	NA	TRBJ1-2	TGCCCCAAACAGGGCATCGACGGCTATGGCTACACCTTC	CPKQGIDGYGYTF
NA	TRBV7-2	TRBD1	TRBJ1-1	TGTGCCAGCACCCAGACCGGGACAGGGGGCCAAGGCACTGAAGCTTTCTTT	CASTQTGTGGQGTEAFF
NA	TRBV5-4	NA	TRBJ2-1	TGTGCCAGCAGCTTAGAACTGGGCTCCTACAATGAGCAGTTCTTC	CASSLELGSYNEQFF
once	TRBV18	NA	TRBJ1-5	TGTGCCAGCTCTCTACATGAAAACCAGCCCCAGCATTTT	CASSLHENQPQHF
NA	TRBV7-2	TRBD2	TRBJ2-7	TGTGCCAGCAGCTTAGCGGGACTAGCGGGGGCCTACGAGCAGTACTTC	CASSLAGLAGAYEQYF
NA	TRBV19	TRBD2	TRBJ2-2	TGTGCCAGTAGGCTAACTAGCGGGGCTGACACCGGGGAGCTGTTTTTT	CASRLTSGADTGELFF
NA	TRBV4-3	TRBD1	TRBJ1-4	TGCGCCAGCAGCCAAGGAGATGACAGGGGGGCGGGTGAAAAACTGTTTTTT	CASSQGDDRGAGEKLFF
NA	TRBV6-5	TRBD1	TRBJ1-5	TGTGCCAGCAGCCAGACAGGGCATAGCAATCAGCCCCAGCATTTT	CASSQTGHSNQPQHF
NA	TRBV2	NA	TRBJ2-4	TGTGCCAGAAGGTCCGAAGGTAGAAACATTCAGTACTTC	CARRSEGRNIQYF
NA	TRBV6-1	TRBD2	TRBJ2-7	TGTGCCAGCAGCACTAGCGGGGGACGGGTCGGCGAGCAGTACTTC	CASSTSGGRVGEQYF
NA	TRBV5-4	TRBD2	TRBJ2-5	TGTGCCAGCAGCTCCCCTAGCGGGGGTGAGACCATCCAAGAGACCCAGTACTTC	CASSSPSGGETIQETQYF
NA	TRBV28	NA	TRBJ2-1	TGTGCCAGCAGCCCCCGCCCCTACAATGAGCAGTTCTTC	CASSPRPYNEQFF
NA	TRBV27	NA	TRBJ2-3	TGTGCCAGCAGTTTAATCGGGTCACCGCCCACAGATACGCAGTATTTT	CASSLIGSPPTDTQYF
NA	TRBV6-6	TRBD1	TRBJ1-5	TGTGCCAGCACCAGACAGGGGCGTCAGCCCCAGCATTTT	CASTRQGRQPQHF
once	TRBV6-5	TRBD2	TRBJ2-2	TGTGCCAGCAGTTTCGGGAGGCAGGGCGGGGAGCTGTTTTTT	CASSFGRQGGELFF
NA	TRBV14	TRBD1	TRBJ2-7	TGTGCCAGCCACGGGGACAGAAGTTACGAGCAGTACTTC	CASHGDRSYEQYF
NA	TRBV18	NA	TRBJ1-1	TGTGCCAGCTCACCTAGGACAGCGAACACTGAAGCTTTCTTT	CASSPRTANTEAFF
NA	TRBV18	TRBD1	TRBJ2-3	TGTGCCAGCTCACCTCTCCCCAGGGGGTCAGATACGCAGTATTTT	CASSPLPRGSDTQYF
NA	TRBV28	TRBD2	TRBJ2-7	TGTGCCAGCAGCCCTGGGACTAGCGGGAGCTACGAGCAGTACTTC	CASSPGTSGSYEQYF
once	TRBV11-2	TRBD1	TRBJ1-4	TGTGCCAGCAGCTTAGGGGAGGGGGCGACTAATGAAAAACTGTTTTTT	CASSLGEGATNEKLFF
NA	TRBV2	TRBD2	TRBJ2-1	TGTGCCAGCGCGTGGGAGGGCTCCCATGAGCAGTTCTTC	CASAWEGSHEQFF
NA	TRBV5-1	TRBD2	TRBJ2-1	TGCGCCAGCAGGCTAGCGGGAGAAAACAATGAGCAGTTCTTC	CASRLAGENNEQFF
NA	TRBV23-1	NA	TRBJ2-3	TGCGCCAGCAGTGGACCGGGACGGAAGCTTTCTAGCACAGATACGCAGTATTTT	CASSGPGRKLSSTDTQYF
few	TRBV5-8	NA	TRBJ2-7	TGTGCCAGCAGCTTTGCAGGGAGCTCCTACGAGCAGTACTTC	CASSFAGSSYEQYF
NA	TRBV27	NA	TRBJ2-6	TGTGCCAGCAGTTTATCCGGAGGGGGGGCCAACGTCCTGACTTTC	CASSLSGGGANVLTF
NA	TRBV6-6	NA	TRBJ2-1	TGTGCCAGCAGCGTCGGGGCCGGAAGGTACAATGAGCAGTTCTTC	CASSVGAGRYNEQFF
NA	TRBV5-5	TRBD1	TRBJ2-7	TGTGCCAGCAGCTTGGCCTTCACAACCGGGACAGTAACCTACGAGCAGTACTTC	CASSLAFTTGTVTYEQYF
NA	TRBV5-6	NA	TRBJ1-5	TGTGCCAGCAGAGCAGCCGGGAGCAATCAGCCCCAGCATTTT	CASRAAGSNQPQHF
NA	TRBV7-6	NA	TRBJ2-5	TGTGCCAGCAGCTTTACTGTGGGGTACAGAGGAGAAGAGACCCAGTACTTC	CASSFTVGYRGEETQYF
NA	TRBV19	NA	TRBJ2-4	TGTGCCAGTAGTATACCAGAAAGGCAGGGGAATGACAAAAACATTCAGTACTTC	CASSIPERQGNDKNIQYF
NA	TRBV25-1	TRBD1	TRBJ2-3	TGTGCCAGCACCCAGGGGGTCACAGATACGCAGTATTTT	CASTQGVTDTQYF
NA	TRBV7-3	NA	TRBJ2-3	TGTGCCAGCAGCCCCCGCCCCGCAGGGGGGACAGATACGCAGTATTTT	CASSPRPAGGTDTQYF
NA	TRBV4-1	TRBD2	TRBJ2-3	TGCGCCAGCAGTTCCGGACTAGCGGGGCGACCCACAGATACGCAGTATTTT	CASSSGLAGRPTDTQYF
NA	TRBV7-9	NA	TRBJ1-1	TGTGCCAGCAGCTTACGACAGAAGAACACTGAAGCTTTCTTT	CASSLRQKNTEAFF
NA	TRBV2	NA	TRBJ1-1	TGTGCCAGTGGAGGACAGAACACTGAAGCTTTCTTT	CASGGQNTEAFF
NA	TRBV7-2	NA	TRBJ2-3	TGTGCCAGCAGCTTATACGAGGCGGGGGCCCAATACGGCACAGATACGCAGTATTTT	CASSLYEAGAQYGTDTQYF
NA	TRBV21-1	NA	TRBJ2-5	TGTGCCAGCAGCAAAGCGGCCGGGACCCCACAAGAGACCCAGTACTTC	CASSKAAGTPQETQYF
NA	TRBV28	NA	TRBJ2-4	TGTGCCAGCAGTAGGTCCGGGATCAAGGCGGACATTCAGTACTTC	CASSRSGIKADIQYF